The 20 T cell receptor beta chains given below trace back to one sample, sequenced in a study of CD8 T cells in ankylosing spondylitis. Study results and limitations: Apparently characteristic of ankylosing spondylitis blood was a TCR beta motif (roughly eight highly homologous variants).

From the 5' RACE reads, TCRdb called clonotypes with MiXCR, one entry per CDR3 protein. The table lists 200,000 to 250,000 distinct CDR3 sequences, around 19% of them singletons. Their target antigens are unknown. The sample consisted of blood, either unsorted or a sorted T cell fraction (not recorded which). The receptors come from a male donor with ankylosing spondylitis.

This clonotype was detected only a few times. The CDR3 reads CASSLGLGVLGNTGELFF. CDR3 sequence (DNA): TGCGCCAGCAGCTTGGGTCTTGGAGTCCTGGGGAACACCGGGGAGCTGTTTTTT. The chain links TRBV5-1 to TRBJ2-2; D unclear. Looked up from germline, CDR1 is SGHRS and CDR2 is YFSETQ. The CDR3 runs 18 residues. Deletions cut 0 bases from V and 1 base from J, with 16 bases between.

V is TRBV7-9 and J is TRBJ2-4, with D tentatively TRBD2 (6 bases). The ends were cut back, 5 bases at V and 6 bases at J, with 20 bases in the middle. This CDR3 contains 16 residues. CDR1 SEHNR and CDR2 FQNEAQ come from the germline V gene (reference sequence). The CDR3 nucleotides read TGTGCCAGCAGCCCCTGGGGAGGCGATATGATAAACATTCAGTACTTC. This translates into CASSPWGGDMINIQYF.

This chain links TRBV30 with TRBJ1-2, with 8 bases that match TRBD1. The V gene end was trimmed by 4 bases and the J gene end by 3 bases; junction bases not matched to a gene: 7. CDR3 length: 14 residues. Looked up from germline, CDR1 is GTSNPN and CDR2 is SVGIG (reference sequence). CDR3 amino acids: CAWTTDRAYYGYTF. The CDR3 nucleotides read TGTGCCTGGACTACGGACAGGGCCTACTATGGCTACACCTTC.

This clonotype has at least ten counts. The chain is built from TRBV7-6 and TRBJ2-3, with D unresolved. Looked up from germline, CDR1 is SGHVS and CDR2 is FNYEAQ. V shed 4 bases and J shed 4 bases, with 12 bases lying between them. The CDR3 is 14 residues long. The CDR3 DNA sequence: TGTGCCAGCAGCTCCCCGGAGTTGGCAGATACGCAGTATTTT. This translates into CASSSPELADTQYF.

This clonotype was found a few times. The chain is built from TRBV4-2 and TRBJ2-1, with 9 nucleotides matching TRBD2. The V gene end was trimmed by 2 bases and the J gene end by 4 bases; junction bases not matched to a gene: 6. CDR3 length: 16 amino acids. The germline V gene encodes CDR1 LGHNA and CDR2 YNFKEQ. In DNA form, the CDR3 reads TGTGCCAGCAGCCAATCTAGCGGGAACCCATACAATGAGCAGTTCTTC. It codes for CASSQSSGNPYNEQFF.

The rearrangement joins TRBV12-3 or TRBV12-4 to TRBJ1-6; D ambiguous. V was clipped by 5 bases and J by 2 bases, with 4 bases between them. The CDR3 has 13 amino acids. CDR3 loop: CASSDPYNSPLHF. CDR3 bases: TGTGCCAGCAGTGACCCCTATAATTCACCCCTCCACTTT.

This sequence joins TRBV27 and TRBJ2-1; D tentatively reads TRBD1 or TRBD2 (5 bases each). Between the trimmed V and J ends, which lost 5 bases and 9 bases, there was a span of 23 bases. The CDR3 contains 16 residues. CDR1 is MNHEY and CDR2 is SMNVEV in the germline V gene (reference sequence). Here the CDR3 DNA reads TGTGCCAGCAGTCCAATATATGTTGAAGGGGCGGGTGAGCAGTTCTTC. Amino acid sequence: CASSPIYVEGAGEQFF.

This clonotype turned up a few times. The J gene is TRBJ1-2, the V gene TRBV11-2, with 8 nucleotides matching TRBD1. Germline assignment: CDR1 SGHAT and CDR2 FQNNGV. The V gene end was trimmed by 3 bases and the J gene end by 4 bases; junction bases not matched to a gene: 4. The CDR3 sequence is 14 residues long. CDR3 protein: CASSFGTGGYGYTF. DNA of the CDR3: TGTGCCAGCAGCTTCGGGACAGGCGGCTATGGCTACACCTTC.

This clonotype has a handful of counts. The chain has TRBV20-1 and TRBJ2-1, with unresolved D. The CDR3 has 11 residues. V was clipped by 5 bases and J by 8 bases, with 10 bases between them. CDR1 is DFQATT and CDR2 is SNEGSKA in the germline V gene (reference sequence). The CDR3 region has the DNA TGCAGTGCTCTTGTGCCCGATGAGCAGTTCTTC. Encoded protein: CSALVPDEQFF.

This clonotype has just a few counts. The DNA of the CDR3 is TGTGCCAGCAGTTATGCCCCTCTAGGGTCAATAGATACGCAGTATTTT. Translating it yields CASSYAPLGSIDTQYF. The V gene is TRBV6-5, the J gene TRBJ2-3; no clear D. Germline CDR1 and CDR2: MNHEY and SVGAGI. The V end lost 3 bases, the J end lost 5 bases, and 18 bases lay between the germline ends. The CDR3 loop spans 16 amino acids.

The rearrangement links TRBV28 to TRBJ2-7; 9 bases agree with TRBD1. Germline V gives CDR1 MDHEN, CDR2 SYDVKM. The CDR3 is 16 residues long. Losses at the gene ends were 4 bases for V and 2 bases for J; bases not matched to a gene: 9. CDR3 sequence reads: CASSSHPRQGAYEQYF. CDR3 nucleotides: TGTGCCAGCAGTTCACACCCACGACAGGGGGCCTACGAGCAGTACTTC.

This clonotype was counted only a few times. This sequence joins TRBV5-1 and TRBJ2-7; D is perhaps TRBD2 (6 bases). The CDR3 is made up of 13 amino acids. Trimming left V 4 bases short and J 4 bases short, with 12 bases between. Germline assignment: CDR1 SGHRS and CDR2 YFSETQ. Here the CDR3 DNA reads TGCGCCAGCAGCCCAGGGCGGGAATACGAGCAGTACTTC. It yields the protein CASSPGREYEQYF.

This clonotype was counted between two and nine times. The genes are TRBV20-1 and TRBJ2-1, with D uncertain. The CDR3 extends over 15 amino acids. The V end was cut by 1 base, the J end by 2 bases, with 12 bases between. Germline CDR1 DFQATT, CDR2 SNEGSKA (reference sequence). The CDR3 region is CSARAIASAYNEQFF. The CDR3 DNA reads TGCAGTGCTAGAGCCATAGCTTCGGCCTACAATGAGCAGTTCTTC.

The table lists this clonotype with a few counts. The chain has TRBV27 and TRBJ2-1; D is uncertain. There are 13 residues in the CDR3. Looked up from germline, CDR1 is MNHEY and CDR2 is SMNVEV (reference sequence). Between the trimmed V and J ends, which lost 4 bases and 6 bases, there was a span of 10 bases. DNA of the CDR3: TGTGCCAGCAGTTACCTTTGGGGCAATGAGCAGTTCTTC. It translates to CASSYLWGNEQFF.

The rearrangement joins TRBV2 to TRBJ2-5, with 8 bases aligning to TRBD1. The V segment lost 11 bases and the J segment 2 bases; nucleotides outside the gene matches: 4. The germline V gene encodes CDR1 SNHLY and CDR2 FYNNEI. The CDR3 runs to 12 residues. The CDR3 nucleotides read TGTGCCCTCCGGACAGGGCAAGAGACCCAGTACTTC. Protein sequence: CALRTGQETQYF.

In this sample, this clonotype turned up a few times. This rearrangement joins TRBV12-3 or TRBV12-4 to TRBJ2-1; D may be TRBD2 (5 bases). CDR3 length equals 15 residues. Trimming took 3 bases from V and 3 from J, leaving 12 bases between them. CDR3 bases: TGTGCCAGCAGTTTCTCGGGAATAAACTACAATGAGCAGTTCTTC. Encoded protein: CASSFSGINYNEQFF.

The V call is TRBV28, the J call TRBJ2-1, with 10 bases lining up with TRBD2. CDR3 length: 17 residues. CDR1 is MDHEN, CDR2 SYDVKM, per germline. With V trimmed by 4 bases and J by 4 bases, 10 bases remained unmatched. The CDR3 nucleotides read TGTGCCAGCAGTTCCTATCCCCGGACTAGCGGTTACAATGAGCAGTTCTTC. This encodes CASSSYPRTSGYNEQFF.

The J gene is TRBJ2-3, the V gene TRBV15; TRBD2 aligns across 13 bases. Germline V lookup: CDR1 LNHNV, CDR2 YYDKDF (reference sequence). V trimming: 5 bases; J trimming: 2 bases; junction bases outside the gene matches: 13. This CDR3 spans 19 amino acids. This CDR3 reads CATSLPTSGGAEDTDTQYF. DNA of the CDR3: TGTGCCACCAGCCTCCCCACTAGCGGGGGGGCCGAAGACACAGATACGCAGTATTTT.

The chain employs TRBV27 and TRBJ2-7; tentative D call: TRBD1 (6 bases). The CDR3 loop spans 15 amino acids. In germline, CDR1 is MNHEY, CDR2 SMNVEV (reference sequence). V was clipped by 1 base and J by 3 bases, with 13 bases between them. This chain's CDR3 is CASSLWVGGGYEQYF. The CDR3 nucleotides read TGTGCCAGCAGTTTATGGGTTGGGGGCGGCTACGAGCAGTACTTC.

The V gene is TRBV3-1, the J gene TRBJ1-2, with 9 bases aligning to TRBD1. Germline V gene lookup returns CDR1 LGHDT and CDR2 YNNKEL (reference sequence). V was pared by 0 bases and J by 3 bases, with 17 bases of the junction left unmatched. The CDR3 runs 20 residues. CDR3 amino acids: CASSQDPIYRTGGVDYGYTF. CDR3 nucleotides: TGTGCCAGCAGCCAAGACCCCATATACCGAACAGGGGGCGTGGACTATGGCTACACCTTC.